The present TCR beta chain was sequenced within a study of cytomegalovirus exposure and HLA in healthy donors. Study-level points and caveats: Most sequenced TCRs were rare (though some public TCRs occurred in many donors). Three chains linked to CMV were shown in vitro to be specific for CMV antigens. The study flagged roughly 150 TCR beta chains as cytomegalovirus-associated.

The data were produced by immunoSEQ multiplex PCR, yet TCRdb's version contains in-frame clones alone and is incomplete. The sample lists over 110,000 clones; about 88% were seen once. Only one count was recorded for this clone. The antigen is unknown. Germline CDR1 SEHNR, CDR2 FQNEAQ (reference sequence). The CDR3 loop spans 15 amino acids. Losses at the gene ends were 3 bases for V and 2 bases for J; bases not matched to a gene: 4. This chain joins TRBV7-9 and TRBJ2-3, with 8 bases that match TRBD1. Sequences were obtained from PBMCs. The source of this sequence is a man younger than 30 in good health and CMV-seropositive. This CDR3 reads CASSFGQGNTDTQYF. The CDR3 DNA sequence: TGTGCCAGCAGCTTCGGACAGGGAAACACAGATACGCAGTATTTT.